This TCR beta chain appears in the sequencing data of a study of blood T cell repertoires in COVID-19. Study-wide background: Sites across the United States, Italy and Spain contributed samples from acute and convalescent COVID-19.

The assay was immunoSEQ multiplex PCR, and TCRdb's table has in-frame clones only and misses some. The sample lists under 200,000 clones; roughly 90% were seen once. The length of the CDR3 is 14 residues. V lost 5 bases and J lost 8; bases outside the gene matches: 7. CDR1 and CDR2 (germline): SEHNR, FQNEAQ (reference sequence). The age range of participants was about 18 to 100 years, with residence in about 25 US areas. Sequenced input: PBMCs or T cells enriched from blood (not recorded which). The chain joins TRBV7-9 to TRBJ2-1, with TRBD1 matching 9 bases. The clonotype originates from a woman aged 18-29 years who had recovered from COVID-19. The CDR3 loop is CASSPGTGTHEQFF. CDR3 sequence (DNA): TGTGCCAGCAGCCCCGGGACAGGGACCCATGAGCAGTTCTTC.